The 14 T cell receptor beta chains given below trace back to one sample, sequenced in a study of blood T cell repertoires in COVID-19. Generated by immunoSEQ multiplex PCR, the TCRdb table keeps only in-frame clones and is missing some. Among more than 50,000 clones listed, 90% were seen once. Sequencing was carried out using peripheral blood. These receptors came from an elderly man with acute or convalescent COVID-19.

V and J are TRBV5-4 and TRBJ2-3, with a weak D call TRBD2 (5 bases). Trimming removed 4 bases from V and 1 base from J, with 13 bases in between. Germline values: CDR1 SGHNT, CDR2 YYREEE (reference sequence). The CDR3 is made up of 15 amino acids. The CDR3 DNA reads TGTGCCAGCAGCCTCCCGGGAATCGGCACAGATACGCAGTATTTT. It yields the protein CASSLPGIGTDTQYF. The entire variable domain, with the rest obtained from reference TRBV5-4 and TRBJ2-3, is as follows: ETGVTQSPTHLIKTRGQQVTLRCSSQSGHNTVSWYQQALGQGPQFIFQYYREEENGRGNFPPRFSGLQFPNYSSELNVNALELDDSALYLCASSLPGIGTDTQYFGPGTRLTVL.

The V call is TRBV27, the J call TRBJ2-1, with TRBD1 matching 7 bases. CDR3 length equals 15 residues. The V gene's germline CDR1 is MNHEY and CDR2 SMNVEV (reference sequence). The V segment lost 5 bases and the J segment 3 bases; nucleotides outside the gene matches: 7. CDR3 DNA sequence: TGTGCCAGCAGTACCAGGACAGGCCTCTACAATGAGCAGTTCTTC. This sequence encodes CASSTRTGLYNEQFF.

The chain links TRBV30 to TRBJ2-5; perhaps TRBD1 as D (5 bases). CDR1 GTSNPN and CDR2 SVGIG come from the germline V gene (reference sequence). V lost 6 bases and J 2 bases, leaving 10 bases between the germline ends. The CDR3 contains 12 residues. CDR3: CACGSGQETQYF. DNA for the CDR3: TGTGCCTGTGGTTCAGGGCAAGAGACCCAGTACTTC.

CDR3 coding DNA: TGTGCCAGCAGCTTGTCAGGCCCCAGCGAAAAACTGTTTTTT. This codes for CASSLSGPSEKLFF. The gene calls are TRBV5-4 and TRBJ1-4; no firm D call. CDR1 and CDR2 from the germline V gene are SGHNT and YYREEE (reference sequence). The CDR3 consists of 14 residues. V gave up 1 base and J gave up 8 bases, with 12 bases separating them.

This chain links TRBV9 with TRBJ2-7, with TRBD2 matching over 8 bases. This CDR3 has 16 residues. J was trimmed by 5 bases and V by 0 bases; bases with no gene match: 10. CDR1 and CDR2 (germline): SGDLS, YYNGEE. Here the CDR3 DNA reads TGTGCCAGCAGCGTAGAGGTTAGCCCGGGGGGGAACGAGCAGTACTTC. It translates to CASSVEVSPGGNEQYF.

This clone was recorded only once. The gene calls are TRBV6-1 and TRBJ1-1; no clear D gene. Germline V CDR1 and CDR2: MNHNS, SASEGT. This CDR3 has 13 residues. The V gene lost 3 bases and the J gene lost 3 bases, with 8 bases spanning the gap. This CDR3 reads CASSDVQYTEAFF. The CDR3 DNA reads TGTGCCAGCAGTGATGTACAGTACACTGAAGCTTTCTTT.

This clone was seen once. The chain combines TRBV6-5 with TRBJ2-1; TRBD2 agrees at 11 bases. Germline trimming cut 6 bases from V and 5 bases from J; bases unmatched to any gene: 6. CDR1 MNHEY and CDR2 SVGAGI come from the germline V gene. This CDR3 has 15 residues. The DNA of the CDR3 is TGTGCCAGCAGCTTGCTAGCGGGGGGCGACAATGAGCAGTTCTTC. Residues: CASSLLAGGDNEQFF.

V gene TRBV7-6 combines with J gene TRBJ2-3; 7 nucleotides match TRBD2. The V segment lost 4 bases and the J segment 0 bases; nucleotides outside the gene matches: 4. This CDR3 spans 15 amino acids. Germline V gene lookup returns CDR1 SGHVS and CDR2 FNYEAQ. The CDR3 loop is CASSSPRGSTDTQYF. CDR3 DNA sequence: TGTGCCAGCAGCTCCCCGCGGGGGAGCACAGATACGCAGTATTTT.

As DNA, the CDR3 is TGTGCCAGCAGCCCTACCAGGGGGAGCTCCTACAATGAGCAGTTCTTC. Translating it yields CASSPTRGSSYNEQFF. V gene TRBV7-8 combines with J gene TRBJ2-1; 7 bases fit TRBD1. The CDR3 loop spans 16 amino acids. CDR1 is SGHVS, CDR2 FQNEAQ, per germline. V trimming: 5 bases; J trimming: 0 bases; junction bases outside the gene matches: 7.

The CDR3 sequence: CASRRGGGGSSGNTIYF. The CDR3 region has the DNA TGTGCCAGCAGGCGGGGAGGTGGCGGCAGCTCTGGAAACACCATATATTTT. The chain recombines TRBV27 with TRBJ1-3; D gene ambiguous. The CDR3 sequence is 17 residues long. The germline CDR1 and CDR2 sequences are MNHEY and SMNVEV (reference sequence). V was cut by 6 bases and J by 0 bases, with 18 bases left in between.

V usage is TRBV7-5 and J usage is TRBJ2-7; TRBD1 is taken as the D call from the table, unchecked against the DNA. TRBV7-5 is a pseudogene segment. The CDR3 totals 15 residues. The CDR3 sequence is CARSTRQGAVDEQYF. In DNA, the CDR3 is TGTGCCAGAAGCACCCGACAGGGGGCCGTCGACGAGCAGTACTTC.

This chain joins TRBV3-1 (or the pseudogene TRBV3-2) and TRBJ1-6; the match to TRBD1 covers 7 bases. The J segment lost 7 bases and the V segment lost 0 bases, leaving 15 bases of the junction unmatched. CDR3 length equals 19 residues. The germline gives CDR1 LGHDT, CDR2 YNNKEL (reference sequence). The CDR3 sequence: CASSQDHRFSTGQNSPLHF. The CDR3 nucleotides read TGTGCCAGCAGCCAAGACCACAGATTCTCGACAGGGCAGAATTCACCCCTCCACTTT.

The CDR3 sequence is CASSLDGTGIYEQYF. The DNA of the CDR3 is TGCGCCAGCAGCTTGGACGGGACAGGGATCTACGAGCAGTACTTC. The chain couples TRBV5-1 to TRBJ2-7, with 9 bases identical to TRBD1. CDR1 and CDR2 from the germline V gene are SGHRS and YFSETQ. Trimming took 0 bases from V and 3 from J; bases not matched to a gene: 4. There are 15 residues in the CDR3.

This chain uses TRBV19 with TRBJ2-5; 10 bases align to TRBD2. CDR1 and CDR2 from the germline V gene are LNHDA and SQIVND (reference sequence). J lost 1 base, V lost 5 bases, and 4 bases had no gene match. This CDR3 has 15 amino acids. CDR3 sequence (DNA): TGTGCCAGTAGTTCCCGACTAGCGGGCCAAGAGACCCAGTACTTC. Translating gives CASSSRLAGQETQYF.